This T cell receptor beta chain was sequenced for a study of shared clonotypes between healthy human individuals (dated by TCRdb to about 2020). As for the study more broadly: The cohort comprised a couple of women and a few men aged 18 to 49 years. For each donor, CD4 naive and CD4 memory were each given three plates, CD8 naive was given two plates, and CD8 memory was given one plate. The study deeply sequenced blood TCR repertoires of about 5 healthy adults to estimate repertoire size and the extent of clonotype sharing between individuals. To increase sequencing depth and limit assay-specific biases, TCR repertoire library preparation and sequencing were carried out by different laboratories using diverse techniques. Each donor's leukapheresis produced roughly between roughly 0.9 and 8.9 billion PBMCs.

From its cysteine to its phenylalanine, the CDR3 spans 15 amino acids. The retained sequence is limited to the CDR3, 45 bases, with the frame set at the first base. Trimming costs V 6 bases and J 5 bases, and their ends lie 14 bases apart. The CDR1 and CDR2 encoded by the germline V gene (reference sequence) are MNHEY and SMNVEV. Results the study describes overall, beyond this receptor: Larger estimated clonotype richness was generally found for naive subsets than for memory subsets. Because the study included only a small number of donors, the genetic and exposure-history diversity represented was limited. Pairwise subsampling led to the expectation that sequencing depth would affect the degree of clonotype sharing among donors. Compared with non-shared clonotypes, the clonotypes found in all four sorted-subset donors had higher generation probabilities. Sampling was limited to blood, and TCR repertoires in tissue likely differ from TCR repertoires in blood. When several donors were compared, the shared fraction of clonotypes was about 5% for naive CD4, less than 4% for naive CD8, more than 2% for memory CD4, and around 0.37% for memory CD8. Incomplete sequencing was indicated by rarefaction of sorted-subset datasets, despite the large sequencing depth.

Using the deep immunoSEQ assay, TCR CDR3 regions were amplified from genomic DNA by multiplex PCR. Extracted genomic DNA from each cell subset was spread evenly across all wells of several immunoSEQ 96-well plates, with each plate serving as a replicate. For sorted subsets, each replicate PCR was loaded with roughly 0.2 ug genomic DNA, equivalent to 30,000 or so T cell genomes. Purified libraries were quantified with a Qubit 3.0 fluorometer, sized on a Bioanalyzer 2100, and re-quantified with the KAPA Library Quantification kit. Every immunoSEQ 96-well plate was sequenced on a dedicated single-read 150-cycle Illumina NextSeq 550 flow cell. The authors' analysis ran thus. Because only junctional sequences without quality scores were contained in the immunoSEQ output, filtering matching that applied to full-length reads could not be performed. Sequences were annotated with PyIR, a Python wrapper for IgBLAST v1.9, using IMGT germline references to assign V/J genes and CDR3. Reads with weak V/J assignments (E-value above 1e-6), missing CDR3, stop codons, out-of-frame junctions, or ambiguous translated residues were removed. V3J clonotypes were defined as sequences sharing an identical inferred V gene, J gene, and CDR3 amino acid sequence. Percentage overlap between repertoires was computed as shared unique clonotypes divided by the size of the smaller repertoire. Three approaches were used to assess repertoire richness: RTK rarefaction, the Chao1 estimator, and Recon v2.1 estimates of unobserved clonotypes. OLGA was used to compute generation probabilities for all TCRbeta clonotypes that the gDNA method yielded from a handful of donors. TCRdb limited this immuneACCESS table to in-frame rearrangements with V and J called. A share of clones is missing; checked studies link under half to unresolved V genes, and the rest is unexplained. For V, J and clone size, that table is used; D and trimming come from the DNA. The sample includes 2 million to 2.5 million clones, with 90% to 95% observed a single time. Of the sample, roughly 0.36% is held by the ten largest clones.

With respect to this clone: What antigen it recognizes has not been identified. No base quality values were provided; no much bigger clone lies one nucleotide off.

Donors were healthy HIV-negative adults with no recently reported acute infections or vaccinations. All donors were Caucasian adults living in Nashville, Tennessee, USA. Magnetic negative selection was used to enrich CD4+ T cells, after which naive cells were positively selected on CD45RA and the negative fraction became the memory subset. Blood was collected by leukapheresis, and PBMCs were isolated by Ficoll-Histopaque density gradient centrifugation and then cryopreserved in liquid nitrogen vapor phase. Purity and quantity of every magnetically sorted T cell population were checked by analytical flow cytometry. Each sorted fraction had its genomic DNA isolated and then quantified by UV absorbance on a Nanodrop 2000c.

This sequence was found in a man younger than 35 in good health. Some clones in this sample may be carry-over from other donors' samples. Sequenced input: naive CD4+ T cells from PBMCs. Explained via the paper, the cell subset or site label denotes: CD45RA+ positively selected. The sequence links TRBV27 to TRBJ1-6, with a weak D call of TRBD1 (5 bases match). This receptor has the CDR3 CASSRGTNNNSPLHF. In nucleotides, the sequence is TGTGCCAGCAGCCGCGGGACGAATAATAATTCACCCCTCCACTTT.